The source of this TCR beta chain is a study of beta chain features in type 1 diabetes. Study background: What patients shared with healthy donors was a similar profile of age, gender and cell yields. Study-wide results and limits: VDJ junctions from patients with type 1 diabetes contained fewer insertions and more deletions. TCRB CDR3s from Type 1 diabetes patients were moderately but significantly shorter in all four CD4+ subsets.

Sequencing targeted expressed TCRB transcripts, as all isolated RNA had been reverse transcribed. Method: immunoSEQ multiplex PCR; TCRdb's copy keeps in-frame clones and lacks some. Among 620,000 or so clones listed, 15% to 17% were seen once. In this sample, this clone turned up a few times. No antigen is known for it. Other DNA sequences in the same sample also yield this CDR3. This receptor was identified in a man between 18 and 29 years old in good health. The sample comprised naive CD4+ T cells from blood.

The CDR3 region has the DNA TGTGCCAGCAGCGTATCTTCTGGGGCCAACGTCCTGACTTTC. It yields the protein CASSVSSGANVLTF. The chain carries TRBV9 and TRBJ2-6; D is ambiguous. The CDR3 runs 14 residues. Trimming took off 1 base at V and 1 base at J, with 3 bases between the two ends. Germline loops: CDR1 SGDLS, CDR2 YYNGEE.